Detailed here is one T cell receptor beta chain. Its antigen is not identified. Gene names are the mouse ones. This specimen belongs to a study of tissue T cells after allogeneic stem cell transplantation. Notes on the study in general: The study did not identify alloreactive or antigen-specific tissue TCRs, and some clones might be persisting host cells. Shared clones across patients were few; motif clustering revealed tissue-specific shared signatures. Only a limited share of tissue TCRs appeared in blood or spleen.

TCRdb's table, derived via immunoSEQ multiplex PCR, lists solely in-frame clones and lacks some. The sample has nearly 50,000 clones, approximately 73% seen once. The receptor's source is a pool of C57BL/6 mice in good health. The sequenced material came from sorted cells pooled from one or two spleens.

The DNA read from the CDR3 is TGTGCCTGGAGTCTAAACTGGGGGTGGGCTGAGCAGTTC. Amino acid sequence: CAWSLNWGWAEQF. The whole CDR3 sequence reads CAWSLNWGWAEQFF. The chain links TRBV31 to TRBJ2-1, with TRBD2 identical over 8 bases. The CDR3 extends 1 residue past the end of the read, so its final part is completed from the germline J gene. This CDR3 contains 14 residues. Germline CDR1 reads GKSSPN; CDR2 reads SITVG. V lost 0 bases to trimming and J lost 7 bases; unmatched junction nucleotides: 5.